This TCR beta chain was recovered during a study of blood T cell repertoires in COVID-19 (dated by TCRdb to 2018 to 2020). Study-level background: The collaborator samples originated in the United States, Italy and Spain and spanned the acute and convalescent phases of COVID-19. The prospective study material was composed of cDNA or gDNA derived from T cells, B-cell-depleted T cells, or PBMCs. Subjects who had been exposed to COVID-19, were actively infected with it, or had recovered from it provided the deeply sampled blood TCRbeta repertoires that made up the dataset. The repertoires were made available in a free public database intended to serve as a resource for research on the immune response to SARS-CoV-2. The samples were drawn from the first 160 participants of the ongoing ImmuneRACE study and from 950 to 1,500 subjects provided by 6 global collaborators. Sample metadata almost always included a de-identified subject ID, COVID-19 status, age in years and sex. Where available, HLA class I and class II types were obtained from metadata supplied by the sample provider rather than from assay-based typing.

Enrolling through a virtual design, the prospective study's participants ranged in age from roughly 18 to 95 years and lived across roughly 24 United States geographic areas. In the prospective study, participants were assigned to cohorts based on the clinical history participants reported in a screening survey and a study questionnaire. Each participant in the prospective study had whole blood, serum and a nasopharyngeal or oropharyngeal swab collected by mobile phlebotomists. Over an approximately 2-month period, participants in the prospective study had the option of providing additional blood draws and questionnaires. Before DNA extraction, prospective study blood samples were shipped either frozen or at room temperature. The germline V gene yields MNHEY for CDR1 and SVGAGI for CDR2. The V and J ends are trimmed by 5 bases and 5 bases, leaving 16 bases between them. Including cysteine and phenylalanine, the CDR3 has 15 amino acids. Here the CDR3 DNA is all that survives: 45 bases in frame from base 1.

In regard to this clone: This receptor's antigen is unknown. Within one base of it there is no much larger clone, and no base qualities were kept.

Findings and caveats that apply to the study as a whole: How much clinical and demographic metadata was included differed by source and by participant, and the metadata was provided uncurated.

The immunoSEQ Assay, a bias-controlled multiplex PCR, was used to amplify TCRbeta CDR3 regions from genomic DNA. On the study's bioinformatics: The number of nucleated cells in each sample was estimated by amplification of reference gene primers within the assay. To quantify the absolute abundance of each unique TCRbeta CDR3 rearrangement, sequence reads were collapsed and filtered. For each sample, productive Simpson clonality was calculated by taking the square root of Simpson's diversity index across productive rearrangements. Imported from immuneACCESS, the table was reduced by TCRdb to in-frame sequences with V and J called. These copies leave out some clones; in studies compared against another copy, an unresolved V gene accounts for under half, and the cause of the remainder is not known. V, J and clone size were drawn from that table, and D and trimming were deduced from the DNA. The sample profile shows roughly 170,000 clones; approximately 81% of them were found once. Of the sample, about 5% is held by the ten largest clones.

This sequence was found in a woman aged 40 to 50 with acute COVID-19. The sample taken for sequencing was PBMCs or T cells enriched from blood (not recorded which). The rearranged segments are TRBV6-5 and TRBJ1-5, and the D gene may be TRBD1, 6 bases matching. The CDR3 protein sequence reads: CASSKRFAGDQPQHF. The DNA sequence is as follows: TGTGCCAGCAGTAAGCGGTTCGCAGGGGATCAGCCCCAGCATTTT.